This TCR beta chain was documented in a study of blood T cell repertoires in COVID-19. Study at large: Italy, Spain and the United States were the sources of the convalescent and acute COVID-19 samples. PBMCs, B-cell-depleted T cells, or T cells provided the cDNA or gDNA that made up the material.

V dropped 2 bases and J dropped 1 base, with 15 bases sitting between them. The CDR3 totals 16 residues. Germline lookup yields CDR1 LNHDA and CDR2 SQIVND (reference sequence). Original data processing: Amplification with reference gene primers provided the estimates of nucleated cell counts. Only in-frame clones appear in the TCRdb table, and some are missing; sequencing was by immunoSEQ multiplex PCR. The DNA gave D and trimming, while V, J and clone size come from that table. The sample has 140,000 or so clones; 87% are singletons. The rearrangement links TRBV19 to TRBJ2-7, with D perhaps TRBD2 (6 bases). Sequenced sample: peripheral blood. This TCR was recovered from a woman in her 50s with acute or convalescent COVID-19. The CDR3 region is CASSIKEGLGSYEQYF. CDR3 nucleotides: TGTGCCAGTAGTATAAAAGAGGGACTGGGGTCCTACGAGCAGTACTTC.